Shown below are 27 T cell receptor beta chains from a single sample sequenced in a study of technical replicates of blood from a few donors. The table came from immunoSEQ multiplex PCR; TCRdb's copy has only in-frame clones and leaves some out. This table holds some 13,000 clones, just under 95% found once. The source material was PBMCs. These TCRs come from a human donor in good health.

The V and J genes are TRBV28 and TRBJ2-7; 8 bases align to TRBD2. Germline lookup yields CDR1 MDHEN and CDR2 SYDVKM. The CDR3 is 15 amino acids. The ends lost 2 bases at V and 6 bases at J; junction bases unmatched: 9. CDR3: CASSLMGERGCEQYF. The CDR3 coding sequence is TGTGCCAGCAGTTTAATGGGGGAGCGGGGGTGCGAGCAGTACTTC.

This clone has a single count. The chain is built from TRBV7-8 and TRBJ2-1; perhaps TRBD1 as D (5 bases). CDR3 size: 15 residues. The V end lost 5 bases, the J end lost 6 bases, and 17 bases lay between the germline ends. Germline lookup yields CDR1 SGHVS and CDR2 FQNEAQ. The chain's CDR3 is CASSPQVFQSNEQFF. The CDR3 coding sequence is TGTGCCAGCAGCCCACAGGTGTTTCAATCCAATGAGCAGTTCTTC.

The chain combines TRBV5-1 with TRBJ2-7, with D possibly matching TRBD1 (6 bases). Trimming took off 3 bases at V and 2 bases at J, with 18 bases between the two ends. The CDR3 length is 16 residues. CDR1 is SGHRS, CDR2 YFSETQ, per germline. CDR3 nucleotides: TGCGCCAGCAGCTATATGGGACAACCTTTTGCCTACGAGCAGTACTTC. Amino acid sequence: CASSYMGQPFAYEQYF.

This chain connects TRBV9 to TRBJ1-5, with TRBD1 identical over 8 bases. The CDR3 extends over 17 amino acids. V was clipped by 4 bases and J by 6 bases; unmatched bases: 15. The germline CDR1 and CDR2 sequences are SGDLS and YYNGEE. The DNA of the CDR3 is TGTGCCAGCAGCCTCGGGGTCGACAGGGGCACGGGTCAGCCCCAGCATTTT. Translated, it gives CASSLGVDRGTGQPQHF.

For the CDR3, the DNA is TGTGCCAGTAGTATAGGTCGCCTAGCTTCTACGGTCGCCTACGAGCAGTACTTC. Translated, it gives CASSIGRLASTVAYEQYF. This chain links TRBV19 with TRBJ2-7; D possibly corresponds to TRBD2 (5 bases). Germline V CDR1 and CDR2: LNHDA, SQIVND (reference sequence). This CDR3 spans 18 amino acids. The V end lost 1 base, the J end lost 2 bases, and 21 bases lay between the germline ends.

This clone was counted once. The gene calls are TRBV7-6 and TRBJ2-7, with D maybe TRBD2 (5 bases). The CDR3 has 12 residues. Trimming took 7 bases from V and 10 from J, leaving 17 bases between them. Germline lookup yields CDR1 SGHVS and CDR2 FNYEAQ. The CDR3 sequence: CASTSDFRLQYF. In nucleotides, the CDR3 is TGTGCCAGCACATCGGACTTTCGGTTACAGTACTTC. Full variable domain (rest looked up from reference TRBV7-6 and TRBJ2-7): GAGVSQSPRYKVTKRGQDVALRCDPISGHVSLYWYRQALGQGPEFLTYFNYEAQQDKSGLPNDRFSAERPEGSISTLTIQRTEQRDSAMYRCASTSDFRLQYFGPGTRLTVT.

The gene calls are TRBV19 and TRBJ2-2; the match to TRBD1 covers 8 bases. After removal of 5 bases from V and 5 bases from J, the junction contained 13 bases not matched to a gene. Germline loops: CDR1 LNHDA, CDR2 SQIVND (reference sequence). The CDR3 is 17 residues long. The DNA of the CDR3 is TGTGCCAGTAGTGTTGGACAGGGCCAAATTGGGACCGGGGAGCTGTTTTTT. This sequence encodes CASSVGQGQIGTGELFF.

The rearrangement joins TRBV6-5 to TRBJ2-2; D remains ambiguous. This CDR3 has 14 residues. Between the trimmed V and J ends, which lost 0 bases and 5 bases, there was a span of 7 bases. CDR1 and CDR2 from the germline V gene are MNHEY and SVGAGI. The CDR3 is CASSYSSLTGELFF. The CDR3 DNA reads TGTGCCAGCAGTTACTCATCCTTGACCGGGGAGCTGTTTTTT.

This chain uses TRBV5-4 with TRBJ2-2; the match to TRBD2 covers 10 bases. The germline V gene encodes CDR1 SGHNT and CDR2 YYREEE (reference sequence). The CDR3 runs 17 residues. V gave up 4 bases and J gave up 6 bases; unmatched junction bases: 12. The CDR3 protein is CASSKTGTSDGAGELFF. CDR3 DNA: TGTGCCAGCAGCAAAACCGGGACTAGCGACGGGGCCGGGGAGCTGTTTTTT. Based on the CDR3 plus reference TRBV5-4 and TRBJ2-2, the full variable domain is ETGVTQSPTHLIKTRGQQVTLRCSSQSGHNTVSWYQQALGQGPQFIFQYYREEENGRGNFPPRFSGLQFPNYSSELNVNALELDDSALYLCASSKTGTSDGAGELFFGEGSRLTVL.

This chain connects TRBV9 to TRBJ2-5; 12 bases line up with TRBD1. V lost 3 bases and J lost 5; bases outside the gene matches: 8. There are 16 residues in the CDR3. CDR1 SGDLS and CDR2 YYNGEE come from the germline V gene. DNA for the CDR3: TGTGCCAGCAGCGCCTCCGGGACAGGGGGCCGGGAGACCCAGTACTTC. Amino acids: CASSASGTGGRETQYF. Full variable domain (remainder filled in from reference TRBV9 and TRBJ2-5): DSGVTQTPKHLITATGQRVTLRCSPRSGDLSVYWYQQSLDQGLQFLIQYYNGEERAKGNILERFSAQQFPDLHSELNLSSLELGDSALYFCASSASGTGGRETQYFGPGTRLLVL.

This chain connects TRBV5-6 to TRBJ2-4, with 10 bases identical to TRBD2. The germline CDR1 and CDR2 sequences are SGHDT and YYEEEE. The CDR3 has 16 residues. V lost 4 bases to trimming and J lost 3 bases; unmatched junction nucleotides: 7. The CDR3 loop reads CASSISGGLGKNIQYF. In nucleotides, the CDR3 is TGTGCCAGCAGCATTAGCGGGGGGTTGGGCAAAAACATTCAGTACTTC.

V gene TRBV6-1 combines with J gene TRBJ2-3, with D uncertain. Trimming left V 7 bases short and J 4 bases short, with 18 bases between. This CDR3 is 15 amino acids long. Germline CDR1 and CDR2: MNHNS and SASEGT. Here the CDR3 reads CASTATWSAPDTQYF. For the CDR3, the DNA is TGTGCCAGCACCGCGACCTGGAGCGCGCCAGATACGCAGTATTTT.

The chain links TRBV5-1 to TRBJ1-2; a possible D gene is TRBD1 (6 bases). With 3 bases removed from V and 2 bases from J, the gap between germline ends came to 17 bases. The CDR3 loop spans 16 amino acids. Looked up from germline, CDR1 is SGHRS and CDR2 is YFSETQ. The CDR3 sequence is CASSWALDSGNYGYTF. The CDR3 DNA sequence: TGCGCCAGCAGCTGGGCTTTGGACAGCGGCAACTATGGCTACACCTTC. The whole variable domain, filled in from reference TRBV5-1 and TRBJ1-2, reads KAGVTQTPRYLIKTRGQQVTLSCSPISGHRSVSWYQQTPGQGLQFLFEYFSETQRNKGNFPGRFSGRQFSNSRSEMNVSTLELGDSALYLCASSWALDSGNYGYTFGSGTRLTVV.

This chain connects TRBV19 to TRBJ2-2; 7 positions agree with TRBD1. Trimming at V came to 5 bases and at J to 1 base, leaving 7 bases not matched to a gene. The CDR3 consists of 16 residues. Per the germline V gene, CDR1 is LNHDA and CDR2 is SQIVND (reference sequence). The CDR3 spells CASSPGRQGNTGELFF. CDR3 bases: TGTGCCAGTAGTCCAGGGAGACAGGGGAACACCGGGGAGCTGTTTTTT.

The chain has TRBV21-1 and TRBJ1-2; the table gives TRBD1 as D, unverified against the DNA. TRBV21-1 is termed a pseudogene. CDR3 length equals 13 residues. The CDR3 spells CAIPMEQGAGYTF. DNA of the CDR3: TGTGCCATCCCAATGGAACAGGGCGCTGGCTACACCTTC.

The rearrangement links TRBV27 to TRBJ2-7; D unresolved. CDR1 is MNHEY, CDR2 SMNVEV, per germline (reference sequence). With 3 bases removed from V and 3 bases from J, the gap between germline ends came to 9 bases. CDR3 size: 13 residues. CDR3 bases: TGTGCCAGCAGTTTCCCGGGTGGCTACGAGCAGTACTTC. The encoded protein is CASSFPGGYEQYF.

The chain uses TRBV7-9 and TRBJ2-5; 14 bases are a match to TRBD2. Germline V gene sequence: CDR1 SEHNR, CDR2 FQNEAQ (reference sequence). The V segment lost 5 bases and the J segment 4 bases; nucleotides outside the gene matches: 6. The CDR3 spans 16 residues. CDR3 sequence: CASSAPGLAGVETQYF. As DNA, the CDR3 is TGTGCCAGCAGCGCTCCGGGACTAGCGGGAGTAGAGACCCAGTACTTC.

V is TRBV5-1 and J is TRBJ1-1; D is ambiguous. V dropped 4 bases and J dropped 6 bases, with 16 bases sitting between them. The germline CDR1 and CDR2 sequences are SGHRS and YFSETQ. This CDR3 contains 14 residues. The CDR3 reads CASSGSPLGSEAFF. The CDR3 region has the DNA TGCGCCAGCAGCGGCAGCCCCTTGGGCTCTGAAGCTTTCTTT.

In its sample, this clone was seen once. The chain employs TRBV6-5 and TRBJ2-1; 9 bases match TRBD2. Germline V gene sequence: CDR1 MNHEY, CDR2 SVGAGI. This CDR3 contains 15 residues. Trimming at V came to 2 bases and at J to 8 bases, leaving 7 bases not matched to a gene. CDR3 coding DNA: TGTGCCAGCAGTTACCGGGCTAGCGGGATTGATGAGCAGTTCTTC. It specifies CASSYRASGIDEQFF.

The chain combines TRBV18 with TRBJ2-7; 12 bases align to TRBD2. The CDR3 is made up of 14 amino acids. CDR1 is KGHSH and CDR2 is LQKENI in the germline V gene. V shed 5 bases and J 1 base; nucleotides not matched to a gene: 0. The chain's CDR3 is CASSGLAGSYEQYF. The CDR3, as DNA: TGTGCCAGCTCAGGACTAGCGGGATCCTACGAGCAGTACTTC. The full variable domain, in which reference TRBV18 and TRBJ2-7 provide the parts outside the CDR3, is NAGVMQNPRHLVRRRGQEARLRCSPMKGHSHVYWYRQLPEEGLKFMVYLQKENIIDESGMPKERFSAEFPKEGPSILRIQQVVRGDSAAYFCASSGLAGSYEQYFGPGTRLTVT.

This clone was seen only once. This chain uses TRBV9 with TRBJ2-3; 9 nucleotides match TRBD2. CDR1 and CDR2 from the germline V gene are SGDLS and YYNGEE. The V segment lost 0 bases and the J segment 3 bases; nucleotides outside the gene matches: 11. The CDR3 totals 18 residues. The DNA for the CDR3 is TGTGCCAGCAGCGTAGGGCACTCGGCGGGAGGGCCGACAGATACGCAGTATTTT. Its protein is CASSVGHSAGGPTDTQYF.

Only one count was recorded for this clone. The chain recombines TRBV2 with TRBJ2-7; D possibly corresponds to TRBD1 (5 bases). This CDR3 has 11 amino acids. Germline CDR1 and CDR2: SNHLY and FYNNEI. The ends were cut back, 8 bases at V and 4 bases at J, with 9 bases in the middle. This CDR3 is CASLTDYEQYF. CDR3 DNA sequence: TGTGCCAGCTTGACAGATTACGAGCAGTACTTC. Full variable domain (rest looked up from reference TRBV2 and TRBJ2-7): EPEVTQTPSHQVTQMGQEVILRCVPISNHLYFYWYRQILGQKVEFLVSFYNNEISEKSEIFDDQFSVERPDGSNFTLKIRSTKLEDSAMYFCASLTDYEQYFGPGTRLTVT.

J is TRBJ2-3 and V is TRBV27; 7 bases are shared with TRBD2. The CDR3 totals 15 residues. The trim removed 4 bases at V and 3 bases at J, leaving 7 bases unmatched. Looked up from germline, CDR1 is MNHEY and CDR2 is SMNVEV (reference sequence). CDR3 coding DNA: TGTGCCAGCAGTTCTACTTGGGACTATACAGATACGCAGTATTTT. Translated, it gives CASSSTWDYTDTQYF.

The gene calls are TRBV5-1 and TRBJ2-3; maybe TRBD2 (5 bases). V lost 4 bases, J lost 4 bases, and 10 bases lay in between. CDR1 is SGHRS, CDR2 YFSETQ, per germline. The CDR3 is 13 residues long. CDR3 loop: CASSIRGPDTQYF. The DNA for the CDR3 is TGCGCCAGCAGCATTCGGGGTCCAGATACGCAGTATTTT.

The chain carries TRBV18 and TRBJ2-1, with a weak D call TRBD2 (7 bases). Between the trimmed V and J ends, which lost 4 bases and 2 bases, there was a span of 15 bases. The germline gives CDR1 KGHSH, CDR2 LQKENI. The CDR3 extends over 16 amino acids. CDR3 protein: CASSQGGGETYNEQFF. CDR3 sequence (DNA): TGTGCCAGCTCACAGGGAGGGGGTGAGACCTACAATGAGCAGTTCTTC.

This chain links TRBV5-6 with TRBJ2-2; D is perhaps TRBD2 (5 bases). CDR1 is SGHDT, CDR2 YYEEEE, per germline. V lost 4 bases and J lost 2, with 12 bases in between. The length of the CDR3 is 15 residues. The CDR3 nucleotides are TGTGCCAGCAGCCCTACCGGAGGAAACACCGGGGAGCTGTTTTTT. Translating gives CASSPTGGNTGELFF.

This sequence joins TRBV19 and TRBJ1-1, with 7 bases fitting TRBD1. Germline V CDR1 and CDR2: LNHDA, SQIVND (reference sequence). The CDR3 runs to 13 residues. Trimming cost V 4 bases and J 2 bases; bases outside gene matches: 1. CDR3 sequence (DNA): TGTGCCAGTAGTACAGGGGGTAACACTGAAGCTTTCTTT. This encodes CASSTGGNTEAFF.